This TCR beta chain was profiled in a study of response to subunit inactivated influenza vaccine. TCRdb itself ran the RT-PCR reads through MiXCR, one entry per CDR3 protein. The sample includes about 540,000 distinct CDR3 sequences, roughly 25% of them seen just once. This clonotype came up many times. These data also featured in a second study, about T cells expressing NK-cell markers. Per that study: The TCR beta cDNA came from 5'RACE template switching with UMIs.

Source: CD4+ T cells sorted from PBMCs, taken 11 to 12 days after vaccination. The sequence came from a man aged 45-60 years who received an inactivated influenza vaccine.

CDR3 in amino acids: CASSQAGTGRSPLHF. The CDR3, as DNA: TGTGCCAGCAGCCAAGCCGGGACAGGGCGCTCACCCCTCCACTTT. The rearrangement joins TRBV4-2 to TRBJ1-6; TRBD1 agrees at 9 bases. The V gene end was trimmed by 1 base and the J gene end by 10 bases; junction bases not matched to a gene: 5. Per the germline V gene, CDR1 is LGHNA and CDR2 is YNFKEQ. The CDR3 runs to 15 residues.